These 30 T cell receptor beta chains were all obtained from the same sample, sequenced in a study of blood T cell repertoires in COVID-19. Measured with immunoSEQ multiplex PCR; TCRdb has only the in-frame clones, and not every one. The data contain fewer than 15,000 clones, approximately 91% of them singletons. The sequenced sample consisted of peripheral blood. These receptors were taken from a human donor in a cohort sampled during active COVID-19.

This chain connects TRBV7-9 to TRBJ2-2, with D possibly TRBD1 on 6 matching bases. The CDR3 totals 16 residues. Germline V gene data show CDR1 as SEHNR and CDR2 as FQNEAQ (reference sequence). V was pared by 8 bases and J by 1 base, with 17 bases between. CDR3: CASALRAGENTGELFF. Written as DNA, the CDR3 is TGTGCCAGCGCCTTGAGGGCAGGGGAGAACACCGGGGAGCTGTTTTTT. The complete variable domain, with remaining parts taken from reference TRBV7-9 and TRBJ2-2, reads DTGVSQNPRHKITKRGQNVTFRCDPISEHNRLYWYRQTLGQGPEFLTYFQNEAQLEKSRLLSDRFSAERPKGSFSTLEIQRTEQGDSAMYLCASALRAGENTGELFFGEGSRLTVL.

V gene TRBV27 combines with J gene TRBJ2-3, with TRBD2 matching 7 bases. The CDR3 contains 15 residues. Germline values: CDR1 MNHEY, CDR2 SMNVEV (reference sequence). The V segment lost 5 bases and the J segment 2 bases; nucleotides outside the gene matches: 7. CDR3 sequence (DNA): TGTGCCAGCAGTACCATGCGGGGGAACACAGATACGCAGTATTTT. Its translation is CASSTMRGNTDTQYF.

The rearrangement links TRBV21-1 to TRBJ2-7; TRBD2, the table's D call, lacks a check against the DNA. TRBV21-1 is a recognized pseudogene. The CDR3 consists of 19 residues. This CDR3 reads CASSKGPPGLAGGAYEQYF. In DNA, the CDR3 is TGTGCCAGCAGCAAAGGCCCTCCCGGACTAGCGGGGGGTGCCTACGAGCAGTACTTC.

The chain combines TRBV5-6 with TRBJ2-2, with 7 bases fitting TRBD1. The CDR3 loop spans 16 amino acids. V was clipped by 1 base and J by 5 bases; unmatched bases: 8. In germline, CDR1 is SGHDT, CDR2 YYEEEE. The CDR3 loop is CASSLRTGFRTGELFF. The CDR3 bases are TGTGCCAGCAGCTTGCGGACAGGTTTTCGGACCGGGGAGCTGTTTTTT.

This chain joins TRBV5-5 and TRBJ1-5, with 7 positions matching TRBD1. Germline loops: CDR1 SGHKS, CDR2 YYEKEE (reference sequence). V dropped 2 bases and J dropped 4; count of bases not matched to a gene: 6. CDR3 size: 15 residues. The CDR3 here is CASSFQGVGNQPQHF. CDR3 in DNA: TGTGCCAGCAGCTTCCAGGGGGTAGGTAATCAGCCCCAGCATTTT.

The V and J genes are TRBV5-4 and TRBJ1-1, with 10 bases that match TRBD1. The CDR3 loop spans 15 amino acids. Trimming at V came to 4 bases and at J to 4 bases, leaving 7 bases not matched to a gene. The germline gives CDR1 SGHNT, CDR2 YYREEE (reference sequence). CDR3 region: CASSPGTGEFTEAFF. The DNA of the CDR3 is TGTGCCAGCAGCCCAGGGACAGGGGAATTCACTGAAGCTTTCTTT.

V and J are TRBV18 and TRBJ1-6; TRBD1 might be the D (5 bases). In germline, CDR1 is KGHSH, CDR2 LQKENI. Deletions cut 2 bases from V and 7 bases from J, with 9 bases between. This CDR3 has 14 residues. The CDR3 is CASSPTGSNSPLHF. CDR3 nucleotide sequence: TGTGCCAGCTCACCAACAGGTTCAAATTCACCCCTCCACTTT.

This clone was counted once. The V call is TRBV4-3, the J call TRBJ1-1; perhaps TRBD1 as D (5 bases). The CDR3 has 14 residues. Deletions cut 0 bases from V and 11 bases from J, with 16 bases between. In germline, CDR1 is LGHNA, CDR2 YSLEER. CDR3 nucleotide sequence: TGCGCCAGCAGCCAAGATTCAGACAGCCACGTCGCTTTCTTT. Encoded protein: CASSQDSDSHVAFF.

The V and J genes are TRBV27 and TRBJ1-1; D gene uncertain. The CDR3 runs 14 residues. The germline CDR1 and CDR2 sequences are MNHEY and SMNVEV (reference sequence). Trimming took 4 bases from V and 0 from J, leaving 9 bases between them. The CDR3 DNA reads TGTGCCAGCAGTTCACATATTTTGAACACTGAAGCTTTCTTT. Translating gives CASSSHILNTEAFF.

This chain connects TRBV25-1 to TRBJ1-1; D remains ambiguous. CDR3 length: 14 residues. Deletions cut 2 bases from V and 6 bases from J, with 13 bases between. CDR1 is MGHDK and CDR2 is SYGVNS in the germline V gene. The CDR3 is CASSEVDLGAEAFF. Written as DNA, the CDR3 is TGTGCCAGCAGTGAAGTCGACTTAGGCGCTGAAGCTTTCTTT.

This rearrangement joins TRBV29-1 to TRBJ1-5, with D unresolved. This CDR3 contains 14 residues. Trimming took 5 bases from V and 0 from J, leaving 11 bases between them. CDR1 and CDR2 (germline): SQVTM, ANQGSEA. The CDR3 DNA is TGCAGCGTTAATTTGGGGAGTAGCAATCAGCCCCAGCATTTT. It encodes CSVNLGSSNQPQHF.

V is TRBV29-1 and J is TRBJ2-3, with 8 bases that match TRBD2. This CDR3 has 14 amino acids. The V gene's germline CDR1 is SQVTM and CDR2 ANQGSEA. Trimming at V came to 3 bases and at J to 1 base, leaving 3 bases not matched to a gene. The CDR3 nucleotides read TGCAGCGTTGACCGCGGGGGGCGCACAGATACGCAGTATTTT. Protein product: CSVDRGGRTDTQYF.

CDR3 nucleotides: TGTGCCAGCAGCGTAGAACTGCCGGGTAATGAGCAGTTCTTC. This translates into CASSVELPGNEQFF. The chain is built from TRBV9 and TRBJ2-1; unclear D gene. The V gene's germline CDR1 is SGDLS and CDR2 YYNGEE. The CDR3 runs 14 residues. Trimming cost V 0 bases and J 7 bases, with 11 bases left between them.

The V gene is TRBV29-1, the J gene TRBJ1-1, with D possibly TRBD1 on 6 matching bases. The germline V and J ends were trimmed by 4 bases and 4 bases, with 16 bases remaining between them. The CDR3 length is 14 residues. The germline gives CDR1 SQVTM, CDR2 ANQGSEA. In DNA, the CDR3 is TGCAGCGTTGTCTGGTCGGGGGGGCCCACTGAAGCTTTCTTT. Translated: CSVVWSGGPTEAFF.

The gene calls are TRBV4-1 and TRBJ2-5; 10 bases are a match to TRBD2. From germline, CDR1 is MGHRA and CDR2 YSYEKL. This CDR3 spans 16 amino acids. Trimming cost V 4 bases and J 4 bases; bases outside gene matches: 9. The CDR3 loop reads CASSPAAGGLRETQYF. The CDR3 bases are TGCGCCAGCAGCCCAGCAGCGGGGGGGCTGAGAGAGACCCAGTACTTC.

CDR3 loop: CASSQGISISYNEQFF. DNA of the CDR3: TGTGCCAGCAGCCAAGGTATTAGTATCTCCTACAATGAGCAGTTCTTC. V is TRBV3-1 (or the pseudogene TRBV3-2) and J is TRBJ2-1; no definite D call. The germline CDR1 and CDR2 sequences are LGHDT and YNNKEL (reference sequence). V lost 1 base, J lost 0 bases, and 10 bases lay in between. This CDR3 spans 16 amino acids.

The genes are TRBV4-3 and TRBJ1-2; D call uncertain. CDR3 length equals 15 residues. Germline V gene data show CDR1 as LGHNA and CDR2 as YSLEER. Trimming shortened V by 3 bases and J by 5 bases, and 16 bases separated the two germline ends. The CDR3 loop reads CASSQITGSRYGYTF. The CDR3 DNA sequence: TGCGCCAGCAGCCAGATAACGGGAAGCCGATATGGCTACACCTTC.

The chain has TRBV7-9 and TRBJ2-7; 8 nucleotides match TRBD1. V dropped 2 bases and J dropped 0; count of bases not matched to a gene: 9. The germline CDR1 and CDR2 sequences are SEHNR and FQNEAQ (reference sequence). This CDR3 contains 17 residues. The CDR3 nucleotides are TGTGCCAGCAGCTTACGGCCGGGACAGGCCCTCTCCTACGAGCAGTACTTC. This sequence encodes CASSLRPGQALSYEQYF.

The CDR3 sequence: CASSPSPGTSGRAGYEQYF. The CDR3 DNA reads TGTGCCAGCTCACCCTCTCCCGGGACTAGCGGGAGGGCTGGCTACGAGCAGTACTTC. The genes are TRBV18 and TRBJ2-7; 16 nucleotides agree with TRBD2. The CDR3 spans 19 residues. Germline CDR1 reads KGHSH; CDR2 reads LQKENI. With V trimmed by 3 bases and J by 3 bases, 11 bases remained unmatched.

The gene calls are TRBV10-3 and TRBJ2-1; 9 nucleotides align to TRBD2. V shed 0 bases, J shed 8 bases, and the junction held 5 bases outside the gene matches. Looked up from germline, CDR1 is ENHRY and CDR2 is SYGVKD. This CDR3 has 15 amino acids. CDR3 loop: CAISESSGSGHEQFF. CDR3 DNA sequence: TGTGCCATCAGTGAGTCTAGCGGGAGTGGGCATGAGCAGTTCTTC.

The chain combines TRBV28 with TRBJ2-3; 7 positions agree with TRBD2. J lost 13 bases, V lost 6 bases, and 16 bases had no gene match. CDR3 length: 14 amino acids. Germline assignment: CDR1 MDHEN and CDR2 SYDVKM. For the CDR3, the DNA is TGTGCCAGCAGGAGAGCGGGGCGGCTATTGACCGAGTATTTT. This sequence encodes CASRRAGRLLTEYF.

The CDR3 sequence is CASSFIRVNTGELFF. CDR3 nucleotide sequence: TGTGCCAGCAGTTTCATCAGGGTCAACACCGGGGAGCTGTTTTTT. The rearrangement joins TRBV28 to TRBJ2-2, with D maybe TRBD1 (5 bases). V lost 3 bases and J 2 bases, leaving 10 bases between the germline ends. CDR3 length: 15 residues. Germline V gene data show CDR1 as MDHEN and CDR2 as SYDVKM.

This clone was detected only a few times. This chain connects TRBV4-2 to TRBJ2-7; D is uncertain. Germline CDR1 LGHNA, CDR2 YNFKEQ. Trimming removed 1 base from V and 2 bases from J, with 12 bases in between. This CDR3 has 15 amino acids. The CDR3 spells CASSQADSPTYEQYF. In nucleotides, the CDR3 is TGTGCCAGCAGCCAAGCCGATAGCCCAACCTACGAGCAGTACTTC.

CDR3 nucleotides: TGTGCCAGCAGCCTCGCTACAGGGGGCGTCCTGAATGAGCAGTTCTTC. Amino acid sequence: CASSLATGGVLNEQFF. The V and J genes are TRBV5-4 and TRBJ2-1; TRBD1 matches at 9 bases. Looked up from germline, CDR1 is SGHNT and CDR2 is YYREEE (reference sequence). The CDR3 consists of 16 residues. V gave up 4 bases and J gave up 7 bases; unmatched junction bases: 12.

The chain carries TRBV6-6 and TRBJ1-2; TRBD1 is a possible D gene (6 bases). The V end lost 5 bases, the J end lost 4 bases, and 11 bases lay between the germline ends. This CDR3 comprises 13 residues. CDR1 MNHNY and CDR2 SVGAGI come from the germline V gene (reference sequence). The CDR3 loop is CASSVPGAYGYTF. The DNA for the CDR3 is TGTGCCAGCAGTGTTCCAGGGGCCTATGGCTACACCTTC.

The chain uses TRBV4-1 and TRBJ2-7; maybe TRBD2 (5 bases). The CDR3 runs 13 residues. Trimming cost V 0 bases and J 2 bases, with 5 bases left between them. Germline V lookup: CDR1 MGHRA, CDR2 YSYEKL. CDR3 DNA: TGCGCCAGCAGCCAAGAACTAGCCTACGAGCAGTACTTC. Protein product: CASSQELAYEQYF.

The V and J genes are TRBV7-2 and TRBJ1-2, with D perhaps matching TRBD1 (6 bases). This CDR3 is built from 15 residues. CDR1 and CDR2 from the germline V gene are SGHTA and FQGNSA. The germline V and J ends were trimmed by 0 bases and 8 bases, with 16 bases remaining between them. The CDR3, as DNA: TGTGCCAGCAGCTTAGCGGCCGACAGTGGGGGCGGCTACACCTTC. Its translation is CASSLAADSGGGYTF.

The chain joins TRBV7-2 to TRBJ2-3, with TRBD1 identical over 8 bases. With 5 bases clipped from V and 4 bases from J, the junction kept 8 bases outside the gene matches. Germline lookup yields CDR1 SGHTA and CDR2 FQGNSA. CDR3 size: 15 residues. CDR3 amino acids: CASSNEDRAADTQYF. As DNA, the CDR3 is TGTGCCAGCAGCAACGAGGACAGGGCAGCAGATACGCAGTATTTT.

CDR3 protein: CASYLRGRIGQPQHF. The CDR3 DNA reads TGTGCTAGCTATCTCAGGGGGAGGATCGGTCAGCCCCAGCATTTT. This chain uses TRBV12-5 with TRBJ1-5; 7 bases line up with TRBD1. In germline, CDR1 is LGHNT, CDR2 FRNRAP. This CDR3 is built from 15 residues. V lost 9 bases, J lost 6 bases, and 14 bases stayed unmatched. Based on the CDR3 plus reference TRBV12-5 and TRBJ1-5, the full variable domain is DARVTQTPRHKVTEMGQEVTMRCQPILGHNTVFWYRQTMMQGLELLAYFRNRAPLDDSGMPKDRFSAEMPDATLATLKIQPSEPRDSAVYFCASYLRGRIGQPQHFGDGTRLSIL.

The V gene is TRBV6-2 or TRBV6-3, the J gene TRBJ2-7, with D maybe TRBD2 (5 bases). This CDR3 has 15 residues. The V end lost 6 bases, the J end lost 3 bases, and 18 bases lay between the germline ends. Germline lookup yields CDR1 MNHEY and CDR2 SVGEGT. The chain's CDR3 is CASSHGYSENYEQYF. For the CDR3, the DNA is TGTGCCAGCAGCCACGGGTATAGCGAGAACTACGAGCAGTACTTC.